One and the same sample provided the 23 T cell receptor beta chains below, sequenced in a study of spatial heterogeneity in lung cancer. A single record per CDR3 protein comes from TCRdb applying MiXCR to the 5' RACE reads. Counted here are tens of thousands of distinct CDR3 sequences, approximately 12% occurring once; the ten biggest clones make up over 40%. Time point in this sample: sample taken at primary tumor resection. The input material, whole RNA from tumor, nontumor lung or frozen PBMC, was sequenced unsorted. This specimen was PBMCs, taken at surgery. These receptors all come from a male donor with early-stage non-small cell lung cancer.

This clonotype appeared a few times. The chain links TRBV6-2 or TRBV6-3 to TRBJ1-6, with no clear D. There are 14 residues in the CDR3. V lost 2 bases to trimming and J lost 5 bases, with 7 bases between them. CDR1 and CDR2 from the germline V gene are MNHEY and SVGEGT. CDR3 amino acids: CASSYPVDNSPLHF. In DNA, the CDR3 is TGTGCCAGCAGTTACCCCGTTGATAATTCACCCCTCCACTTT.

The chain combines TRBV20-1 with TRBJ1-4; 7 positions agree with TRBD1. Germline loops: CDR1 DFQATT, CDR2 SNEGSKA (reference sequence). CDR3 length: 13 amino acids. Losses at the gene ends were 8 bases for V and 8 bases for J; bases not matched to a gene: 11. CDR3 residues: CSLTGAGREKLFF. The CDR3 DNA reads as TGCAGTCTTACAGGGGCTGGTCGGGAAAAACTGTTTTTT.

The table lists this clonotype with a few counts. The chain combines TRBV6-2 or TRBV6-3 with TRBJ2-7; 10 bases are a match to TRBD1. The CDR3 is 16 amino acids. Germline values: CDR1 MNHEY, CDR2 SVGEGT. The junction had 10 bases not matched to a gene; V was cut back by 5 bases and J by 3 bases. CDR3 sequence reads: CASSRNPGQGIYEQYF. The CDR3 DNA is TGTGCCAGCAGTCGCAACCCGGGACAGGGGATCTACGAGCAGTACTTC.

This clonotype was found a few times. The chain is built from TRBV20-1 and TRBJ2-1, with TRBD2 matching 16 bases. Trimming cost V 5 bases and J 6 bases; bases outside gene matches: 13. CDR3 length equals 18 residues. The germline V gene has CDR1 DFQATT and CDR2 SNEGSKA (reference sequence). The CDR3 region is CSAPPGTSGRGPTNEQFF. The CDR3 DNA follows: TGCAGTGCTCCGCCCGGGACTAGCGGGAGGGGGCCTACCAATGAGCAGTTCTTC.

There are a few counts of this clonotype. The chain carries TRBV28 and TRBJ1-2, with no clear D. V shed 4 bases and J shed 7 bases, with 7 bases lying between them. The CDR3 is 11 amino acids. Germline lookup yields CDR1 MDHEN and CDR2 SYDVKM. This CDR3 is CASSYGGGYTF. CDR3 nucleotides: TGTGCCAGCAGTTATGGTGGTGGCTACACCTTC.

The sample holds a few counts of this clonotype. V and J are TRBV25-1 and TRBJ1-2, with 10 bases matching TRBD1. Germline lookup yields CDR1 MGHDK and CDR2 SYGVNS. The CDR3 is 14 amino acids. J gave up 2 bases and V 6 bases, and 3 bases lay outside the gene matches. As DNA, the CDR3 is TGTGCCAGCAGGGGGGACAGGGGAAACTATGGCTACACCTTC. Its protein is CASRGDRGNYGYTF.

This clonotype was detected a few times. The rearrangement uses TRBV10-3 and TRBJ1-2, with 9 bases matching TRBD1. This CDR3 comprises 13 residues. The ends lost 7 bases at V and 6 bases at J; junction bases unmatched: 6. From germline, CDR1 is ENHRY and CDR2 SYGVKD. CDR3 DNA sequence: TGTGCCATCACCTCGGGACAGGGAGATGGCTACACCTTC. This codes for CAITSGQGDGYTF.

This clonotype appeared a few times. V usage is TRBV11-3 and J usage is TRBJ2-1, with unresolved D. Germline V gene sequence: CDR1 SGHNT, CDR2 YENEEA. V was trimmed by 5 bases and J by 8 bases, leaving 10 bases between them. This CDR3 contains 12 residues. The DNA of the CDR3 is TGTGCCAGCAGCATTACAACGGATGAGCAGTTCTTC. Amino acids: CASSITTDEQFF.

V gene TRBV7-2 combines with J gene TRBJ2-6; a weak D match, TRBD1 (6 bases). The length of the CDR3 is 17 residues. Trimming removed 2 bases at V and 1 base at J, with 12 bases between. The germline V gene encodes CDR1 SGHTA and CDR2 FQGNSA. The CDR3 sequence: CASSLRYRASGANVLTF. In DNA, the CDR3 is TGTGCCAGCAGCTTACGGTACAGGGCTTCTGGGGCCAACGTCCTGACTTTC.

This chain uses TRBV12-3 or TRBV12-4 with TRBJ1-2, with D unresolved. The CDR3 runs to 14 residues. Trimming took off 1 base at V and 2 bases at J, with 8 bases between the two ends. The CDR3 is CASSLEEGNYGYTF. The CDR3 DNA follows: TGTGCCAGCAGTTTAGAAGAGGGAAACTATGGCTACACCTTC.

This chain uses TRBV5-1 with TRBJ2-3; perhaps D is TRBD1 or TRBD2 (6 bases each). Germline CDR1 and CDR2: SGHRS and YFSETQ. V was clipped by 0 bases and J by 0 bases, with 11 bases between them. The CDR3 has 16 residues. The CDR3 sequence: CASSLGGARSTDTQYF. The CDR3 DNA is TGCGCCAGCAGCTTGGGGGGGGCGCGCAGCACAGATACGCAGTATTTT.

This clonotype was seen more than once but under ten times. The chain has TRBV12-3 or TRBV12-4 and TRBJ2-5; 10 bases match TRBD2. V lost 4 bases to trimming and J lost 9 bases; unmatched junction nucleotides: 5. The CDR3 is 13 amino acids. This CDR3 is CASSSLAGLPQYF. The DNA for the CDR3 is TGTGCCAGCAGTTCACTAGCGGGACTACCCCAGTACTTC.

In this sample, this clonotype turned up a few times. The J gene is TRBJ1-6, the V gene TRBV6-5; 7 bases match TRBD1. Germline V gives CDR1 MNHEY, CDR2 SVGAGI. V lost 6 bases to trimming and J lost 7 bases; unmatched junction nucleotides: 18. The CDR3 consists of 18 residues. The CDR3 spells CASSSTRRQGGRNSPLHF. CDR3 nucleotides: TGTGCCAGCAGCTCCACCAGGAGGCAGGGGGGCCGGAATTCACCCCTCCACTTT.

The V gene is TRBV6-2 or TRBV6-3, the J gene TRBJ2-7; D remains unclear. Per germline, CDR1 MNHEY and CDR2 SVGEGT. Deletions cut 2 bases from V and 4 bases from J, with 6 bases between. The CDR3 runs to 12 residues. As DNA, the CDR3 is TGTGCCAGCAGTTACCCCGAATACGAGCAGTACTTC. Protein sequence: CASSYPEYEQYF.

This clonotype was recorded a few times. The rearrangement links TRBV20-1 to TRBJ2-1; TRBD2 aligns across 10 bases. This CDR3 comprises 15 residues. Looked up from germline, CDR1 is DFQATT and CDR2 is SNEGSKA (reference sequence). V dropped 0 bases and J dropped 10; count of bases not matched to a gene: 9. The CDR3 reads CSARDLTSGKNEQFF. The CDR3, as DNA: TGCAGTGCTAGAGATCTCACTAGCGGGAAAAACGAGCAGTTCTTC.

The chain carries TRBV30 and TRBJ2-7, with TRBD1 as a possible D gene (6 bases). Germline values: CDR1 GTSNPN, CDR2 SVGIG (reference sequence). This CDR3 region has 13 residues. Between the trimmed V and J ends, which lost 7 bases and 3 bases, there was a span of 16 bases. This chain's CDR3 is CAFTRQDLYEQYF. CDR3 DNA: TGTGCCTTTACCCGACAGGACCTCTACGAGCAGTACTTC.

This clonotype was observed at least ten times. The gene calls are TRBV25-1 and TRBJ1-3; TRBD1 agrees at 7 bases. CDR1 MGHDK and CDR2 SYGVNS come from the germline V gene. CDR3 length equals 16 residues. V shed 8 bases, J shed 0 bases, and the junction held 10 bases outside the gene matches. For the CDR3, the DNA is TGTGCCAGCGGTTCGGGACAGCCGACCTCTGGAAACACCATATATTTT. Its translation is CASGSGQPTSGNTIYF.

The chain has TRBV20-1 and TRBJ1-2; 7 bases line up with TRBD1. Germline-derived CDR1 and CDR2 are DFQATT and SNEGSKA (reference sequence). This CDR3 spans 12 amino acids. With 4 bases clipped from V and 3 bases from J, the junction kept 2 bases outside the gene matches. In DNA, the CDR3 is TGCAGTGCTACCCAGGGGGACTATGGCTACACCTTC. Protein sequence: CSATQGDYGYTF.

The V and J genes are TRBV29-1 and TRBJ2-2, with TRBD1 matching 7 bases. Germline V gene data show CDR1 as SQVTM and CDR2 as ANQGSEA. V dropped 5 bases and J dropped 5; count of bases not matched to a gene: 8. The CDR3 has 14 amino acids. CDR3 coding DNA: TGCAGCGTTCGACAGGGATTAAAGACCGGGGAGCTGTTTTTT. This encodes CSVRQGLKTGELFF.

This clonotype came up a few times. This chain joins TRBV12-3 or TRBV12-4 and TRBJ2-2; TRBD2 agrees at 7 bases. V trimming: 6 bases; J trimming: 4 bases; junction bases outside the gene matches: 23. This CDR3 spans 20 amino acids. CDR3 loop: CASSPDGGSIYYLTTGELFF. Written as DNA, the CDR3 is TGTGCCAGCAGCCCCGACGGCGGGAGTATATATTATCTGACCACCGGGGAGCTGTTTTTT.

This clonotype was counted ten times or more. J is TRBJ2-1 and V is TRBV30; a weak D match, TRBD2 (5 bases). This CDR3 contains 12 residues. Germline CDR1 reads GTSNPN; CDR2 reads SVGIG (reference sequence). Between the trimmed V and J ends, which lost 1 base and 9 bases, there was a span of 10 bases. CDR3 nucleotide sequence: TGTGCCTGGAGTGGGGAGTCGGGTGAGCAGTTCTTC. Translation gives CAWSGESGEQFF.

The chain uses TRBV7-9 and TRBJ1-6, with 7 bases fitting TRBD1. The CDR3 contains 15 residues. Trimming cost V 1 base and J 7 bases; bases outside gene matches: 4. Looked up from germline, CDR1 is SEHNR and CDR2 is FQNEAQ (reference sequence). The CDR3 spells CASSLVRDSNSPLHF. The CDR3 coding sequence is TGTGCCAGCAGCTTAGTCCGGGACAGCAATTCACCCCTCCACTTT.

This clonotype was counted a few times. The rearrangement uses TRBV7-2 and TRBJ2-1; D is undetermined. Trimming cost V 3 bases and J 0 bases, with 9 bases left between them. The germline CDR1 and CDR2 sequences are SGHTA and FQGNSA. CDR3 length equals 15 residues. The CDR3 nucleotides read TGTGCCAGCAGCTTGGGCGTCAACTCCTACAATGAGCAGTTCTTC. Translating it yields CASSLGVNSYNEQFF.